This is a list of T cell receptor beta chains from one sample in a study of T cell responses to AZD1222 COVID-19 vaccine. The method was immunoSEQ multiplex PCR; TCRdb's version includes in-frame clones alone and lacks a portion of them. The sample shows 150,000 to 160,000 clones, less than 90% of them seen only once. This material consisted of peripheral blood, taken on day 0 of AZD1222 vaccination. These receptors were collected from an adult in good health. Both conserved end residues are part of each CDR3. The order of the fields is J gene, clone size, D gene, V gene, CDR3 DNA, CDR3 protein. The D gene is left open where the match is weak. Clone size is shown for a subset of rows, as once, few, many or a class of expanded clone.

TRBJ1-1,NA,NA,TRBV7-4,TGTGCCAGCAGCTTAGGGGGCGCCGGGAACACTGAAGCTTTCTTT,CASSLGGAGNTEAFF
TRBJ2-1,NA,NA,TRBV1,TGCACCAGCAGCCAAGTACCCGACCCAGAGAAGGGAATACACAATGAGCAGTTCTTC,CTSSQVPDPEKGIHNEQFF
TRBJ1-4,few,NA,TRBV28,TGTGCCACCTCGAGTGGACAGATAAAGGAAAAACTGTTTTTT,CATSSGQIKEKLFF
TRBJ1-4,NA,NA,TRBV9,TGTGCCAGCAGCGTGGGGCCGGCAACTAATGAAAAACTGTTTTTT,CASSVGPATNEKLFF
TRBJ1-1,NA,NA,TRBV19,TGTGCCAGTAGGTCCAGGGACCTGAACACTGAAGCTTTCTTT,CASRSRDLNTEAFF
TRBJ1-2,NA,NA,TRBV19,TGTGCCAGTAGTATCGGAGATTCCGGGGGTCGGGGCTACACCTTC,CASSIGDSGGRGYTF
TRBJ2-5,NA,NA,TRBV18,TGTGCCAGCTCACCTGTCCTCGCGGGGGAGACCCAGTACTTC,CASSPVLAGETQYF
TRBJ1-1,NA,TRBD1,TRBV7-3,TGTGCCAGCAGCTTGACAGGGACGGGCACTGAAGCTTTCTTT,CASSLTGTGTEAFF
TRBJ1-6,NA,NA,TRBV27,TGTGCCAGCTCCAAGGGGCCATATAATTCACCCCTCCACTTT,CASSKGPYNSPLHF
TRBJ1-1,many,NA,TRBV18,TGTGCCAGCTCACTTGCTGGTTTGAACACTGAAGCTTTCTTT,CASSLAGLNTEAFF
TRBJ2-7,NA,NA,TRBV6-1,TGTGCCAGCAGTGAAGGGAAGTACGAGCAGTACTTC,CASSEGKYEQYF